This is a list of T cell receptor beta chains from one sample in a study of shared clonotypes between healthy human individuals. Libraries were prepared by immunoSEQ multiplex PCR; TCRdb keeps only in-frame clonotypes and omits some of them. This table holds a few million clones, 92% found once. The sequenced sample consisted of naive CD4+ T cells from PBMCs. The source of these receptors is a man between 18 and 29 years old in good health. Some clones in this sample may be carry-over from other donors' samples. The conserved cysteine and the conserved F or W are not part of the CDR3 here. Each record gives: clone size, V gene, CDR3 protein. A row's size may be missing; if present it is once, few, many or a size class.

. TRBV5-1 ASSTTVPNVLT
. TRBV10-3 ATGDSTSTDTQY
. TRBV7-9 ASSSPPFDTQY
once TRBV28 ASRFVGGFGYT
. TRBV2 ASSYGTVNTEAF
. TRBV9 ASSPMLVGLPSGNTIY
. TRBV7-2 ASSLADTYGYT
. TRBV19 ASSIRVVHEKLF
. TRBV7-2 ASSLNTVYGYT
few TRBV29-1 SAKPGTAVSYEQY
. TRBV18 ASSPRVTGRATYGYT
. TRBV29-1 SVEQGQNTEAF
. TRBV5-1 ASRDPGQGDEKLF
few TRBV25-1 ASNGQNYGYT
. TRBV2 ASQLQRSTDTQY
few TRBV6-5 ASSYSPGLTYGYT
. TRBV7-3 ASSVGGNTGELF
. TRBV7-9 ASSVTPGTSGGTQY
. TRBV5-5 ASSFRDTKAVGYT
. TRBV19 ASSRSGDIQY
few TRBV28 ASSSEGDASYEQY
. TRBV2 ASSLQGLGGYT